What follows are 2 T cell receptor beta chains derived from one specimen sequenced in a study of cytomegalovirus exposure and HLA in healthy donors. Both 60 Vbeta primers and 13 Jbeta primers went into the PCR. Sequenced by immunoSEQ multiplex PCR; TCRdb stores in-frame clones only, minus some. The table has 85,000 to 95,000 clones, approximately 80% seen once; the top ten hold 4% to 5.5%. Input material: PBMCs. The receptors stem from a young man in good health and CMV-seropositive.

This chain connects TRBV20-1 to TRBJ2-7; D is uncertain. Trimming left V 3 bases short and J 5 bases short, with 8 bases between. This CDR3 spans 11 amino acids. Germline CDR1 reads DFQATT; CDR2 reads SNEGSKA (reference sequence). CDR3 in DNA: TGCAGTGCTAGTAGGCTAGACGAGCAGTACGTC. As protein: CSASRLDEQYV.

This sequence joins TRBV6-5 and TRBJ2-5, with D possibly TRBD1 on 5 matching bases. V was pared by 5 bases and J by 5 bases, with 15 bases between. The CDR3 runs to 14 residues. The V gene's germline CDR1 is MNHEY and CDR2 SVGAGI. CDR3 nucleotide sequence: TGTGCCAGCAGTGGACAACCGTCACGGGAGACCCAGTACTTC. Translated: CASSGQPSRETQYF.